A selection of T cell receptor beta chains follows, all from one sample in a study of shared clonotypes between healthy human individuals. The table came from immunoSEQ multiplex PCR; TCRdb's copy has only in-frame clones and leaves some out. The data show over 2 million clones, with 90% to 95% seen just once and 0.13% held by the top ten. The sequencing sample was made of naive CD4+ T cells sorted from blood. These receptors all stem from a man aged 18 to 35 in good health. CDR3s include the opening cysteine and the closing phenylalanine or tryptophan. The order of the fields is D gene, clone size, J gene, V gene, CDR3 protein, CDR3 DNA. D genes are given only for firm matches. Some rows mark clone size as missing; the rest say once, few, many or name a class of expanded clone.

>-|-|TRBJ2-7|TRBV7-2
CASSIKGSEQYF
TGTGCCAGCAGTATAAAAGGATCCGAGCAGTACTTC
>TRBD2|-|TRBJ2-1|TRBV19
CASSPLLAGVYEQFF
TGTGCCAGTAGTCCCCTACTAGCGGGAGTCTATGAGCAGTTCTTC
>-|-|TRBJ2-1|TRBV6-4
CASSDNAGTHNEQFF
TGTGCCAGCAGTGATAATGCGGGAACCCACAATGAGCAGTTCTTC
>TRBD2|-|TRBJ2-1|TRBV6-5
CASSEALAGMKFF
TGTGCCAGCAGTGAAGCCCTAGCGGGAATGAAGTTCTTC
>-|-|TRBJ2-1|TRBV14
CASSRTVRTTNEQFF
TGTGCCAGCAGCCGAACAGTCAGGACTACCAATGAGCAGTTCTTC
>-|-|TRBJ1-4|TRBV30
CAWSVPGGSGKLFF
TGTGCCTGGAGTGTACCCGGGGGCAGCGGAAAACTGTTTTTT
>-|-|TRBJ2-3|TRBV4-3
CASSPSSRRDTQYF
TGCGCCAGCAGCCCCTCAAGTCGAAGGGATACGCAGTATTTT
>TRBD2|-|TRBJ2-1|TRBV30
CAWSVRRELNEQFF
TGTGCCTGGAGTGTAAGGCGGGAGCTAAATGAGCAGTTCTTC
>TRBD1|-|TRBJ2-7|TRBV7-9
CASKLAGGPEQYF
TGTGCCAGCAAATTAGCAGGGGGCCCAGAGCAGTACTTC
>-|-|TRBJ1-1|TRBV7-9
CASSLRRGEATEAFF
TGTGCCAGCAGCCTCCGTAGGGGGGAGGCCACTGAAGCTTTCTTT
>TRBD1|-|TRBJ1-5|TRBV6-1
CASSVGTVYSNQPQHF
TGTGCCAGCAGTGTAGGGACAGTCTATAGCAATCAGCCCCAGCATTTT
>TRBD2|-|TRBJ2-2|TRBV5-8
CASSLGTSGTSGELFF
TGTGCCAGCAGCTTGGGTACTAGCGGGACTTCCGGGGAGCTGTTTTTT
>-|once|TRBJ2-3|TRBV30
CAWSVSGDTQYF
TGTGCCTGGAGTGTCTCGGGGGATACGCAGTATTTT
>TRBD1|once|TRBJ2-7|TRBV5-1
CASRGGLYEQYF
TGCGCCAGCAGAGGGGGCCTCTACGAGCAGTACTTC
>TRBD1|-|TRBJ2-2|TRBV6-1
CASSEGATGHTGELFF
TGTGCCAGCAGTGAAGGAGCGACAGGGCACACCGGGGAGCTGTTTTTT
>-|-|TRBJ2-3|TRBV5-6
CASSSRDEGSFTQYF
TGTGCCAGCAGCTCCCGGGACGAGGGGTCTTTTACGCAGTATTTT
>-|-|TRBJ1-6|TRBV15
CATSRVGAGFSYNSPLHF
TGTGCCACCAGCAGAGTGGGGGCAGGTTTTTCCTATAATTCACCCCTCCACTTT
>TRBD1|-|TRBJ1-1|TRBV7-2
CASRTNRGRRTEAFF
TGTGCCAGCAGGACCAACAGGGGGCGGAGGACTGAAGCTTTCTTT
>-|once|TRBJ2-1|TRBV7-8
CASSTGPQGNNEQFF
TGTGCCAGCAGCACGGGACCTCAAGGAAACAATGAGCAGTTCTTC
>-|-|TRBJ1-2|TRBV2
CASSDSPARAKGYTF
TGTGCCAGCAGTGACTCCCCGGCTAGGGCGAAAGGCTACACCTTC
>TRBD2|-|TRBJ2-1|TRBV28
CASRTSGGAHEQFF
TGTGCCAGCAGGACTAGCGGGGGGGCCCATGAGCAGTTCTTC
>-|-|TRBJ2-5|TRBV19
CASSTRDRGSQYF
TGTGCCAGTAGTACGCGAGACCGGGGGTCCCAGTACTTC
>-|-|TRBJ2-7|TRBV19
CASSGDNGLWEQYF
TGTGCCAGTAGTGGGGACAATGGTCTGTGGGAGCAGTACTTC
>TRBD1|-|TRBJ1-5|TRBV10-3
CAIRPGQGNQPQHF
TGTGCCATCAGGCCTGGACAGGGGAATCAGCCCCAGCATTTT
>-|-|TRBJ2-6|TRBV27
CASSLSPPSLGPNVLTF
TGTGCCAGCAGTTTATCCCCTCCTTCGCTGGGACCCAACGTCCTGACTTTC
>-|-|TRBJ1-3|TRBV28
CASGLTGPSGNTIYF
TGTGCCAGCGGATTGACAGGTCCCTCTGGAAACACCATATATTTT
>-|-|TRBJ1-4|TRBV7-6
CASSLGVGATTNEKLFF
TGTGCCAGCAGCTTAGGGGTTGGCGCGACAACTAATGAAAAACTGTTTTTT
>-|-|TRBJ1-1|TRBV7-2
CASSLTGDTEAFF
TGTGCCAGCAGCTTAACCGGGGACACTGAAGCTTTCTTT
>TRBD2|-|TRBJ2-1|TRBV5-4
CASTFGSAGEQFF
TGTGCCAGCACCTTCGGATCAGCGGGGGAGCAGTTCTTC
>-|-|TRBJ2-1|TRBV6-6
CASSSYDSRGEQFF
TGTGCCAGCAGTTCCTATGACAGCAGGGGTGAGCAGTTCTTC
>-|-|TRBJ2-3|TRBV10-3
CATTGKSTDTQYF
TGTGCCACGACAGGCAAAAGCACAGATACGCAGTATTTT
>-|once|TRBJ2-2|TRBV11-3
CASSTGPTGELFF
TGTGCCAGCAGCACCGGGCCCACCGGGGAGCTGTTTTTT
>-|-|TRBJ2-3|TRBV5-4
CASSSLTNTQYF
TGTGCCAGCAGCTCCCTTACGAATACGCAGTATTTT
>-|-|TRBJ1-6|TRBV5-1
CASSSRSEGSYNSPLHF
TGCGCCAGCAGCTCGAGATCAGAGGGCTCCTATAATTCACCCCTCCACTTT
>-|-|TRBJ1-6|TRBV2
CASSEAGLGRSPLHF
TGTGCCAGCAGTGAAGCCGGCCTTGGACGATCACCCCTCCACTTT
>TRBD1|-|TRBJ1-3|TRBV11-2
CASSLGAGGAGTIYF
TGTGCCAGCAGCTTAGGCGCAGGGGGCGCGGGTACCATATATTTT
>-|-|TRBJ1-4|TRBV5-1
CASSLGDGRTNEKLFF
TGTGCCAGCAGCTTGGGGGACGGAAGAACTAATGAAAAACTGTTTTTT
>-|-|TRBJ2-5|TRBV7-9
CASAPGEWVQETQYF
TGTGCCAGCGCTCCTGGCGAATGGGTACAAGAGACCCAGTACTTC
>-|-|TRBJ2-2|TRBV2
CASSDIKSTGELFF
TGTGCCAGCAGTGACATAAAGAGTACCGGGGAGCTGTTTTTT
>-|-|TRBJ2-5|TRBV12-5
CASGSRGGETQYF
TGTGCTAGTGGTTCCAGGGGAGGGGAGACCCAGTACTTC
>-|-|TRBJ1-2|TRBV7-2
CASSPLHGTSYGYTF
TGTGCCAGCAGCCCCCTTCACGGGACATCCTATGGCTACACCTTC
>-|-|TRBJ2-7|TRBV4-2
CASSLEHEQYF
TGTGCCAGCAGCCTGGAGCACGAGCAGTACTTC
>-|-|TRBJ1-2|TRBV15
CATSSPTGFNYGYTF
TGTGCCACCAGCAGTCCCACAGGGTTTAACTATGGCTACACCTTC
>TRBD1|-|TRBJ2-7|TRBV13
CASSSRSVGQGYEQYF
TGTGCCAGCAGCTCCAGATCTGTGGGACAGGGCTACGAGCAGTACTTC
>TRBD1|-|TRBJ1-2|TRBV4-1
CASSHDTGTAYGYTF
TGCGCCAGCAGCCACGACACCGGGACAGCATATGGCTACACCTTC
>-|-|TRBJ2-5|TRBV7-2
CASSRGVGETQYF
TGTGCCAGCAGCCGAGGAGTCGGAGAGACCCAGTACTTC
>-|-|TRBJ1-6|TRBV5-1
CASTTVFDGPRNSPLHF
TGCGCCAGCACCACCGTATTCGATGGACCGCGCAATTCACCCCTCCACTTT
>-|-|TRBJ1-1|TRBV6-5
CASSYSGSAFF
TGTGCCAGCAGTTATAGCGGAAGCGCTTTCTTT
>-|-|TRBJ1-3|TRBV12-5
CASGLDPSSGNTIYF
TGTGCTAGTGGTTTGGACCCAAGCTCTGGAAACACCATATATTTT
>-|-|TRBJ2-2|TRBV7-9
CASFWVRSTGELFF
TGTGCCAGCTTCTGGGTGAGGAGTACCGGGGAGCTGTTTTTT
>TRBD2|-|TRBJ2-5|TRBV7-6
CASSSGLAGAWETQYF
TGTGCCAGCAGCTCCGGACTAGCGGGGGCCTGGGAGACCCAGTACTTC
>-|-|TRBJ1-5|TRBV6-6
CASSLEGSNQPQHF
TGTGCCAGCAGCCTAGAGGGGAGCAATCAGCCCCAGCATTTT
>-|-|TRBJ2-7|TRBV27
CASSFGHRDTSSYEQYF
TGTGCCAGCAGTTTTGGACACCGGGACACCAGCTCCTACGAGCAGTACTTC
>-|many|TRBJ1-3|TRBV2
CASRAGPSFGNTIYF
TGTGCCAGCAGGGCCGGACCGAGCTTCGGAAACACCATATATTTT
>TRBD1|-|TRBJ1-2|TRBV18
CASSPGQDFYGYTF
TGTGCCAGCTCACCGGGACAGGATTTTTATGGCTACACCTTC
>TRBD1|-|TRBJ1-5|TRBV2
CASTLGGQGNQPQHF
TGTGCCAGCACCCTGGGGGGACAGGGCAATCAGCCCCAGCATTTT
>TRBD1|once|TRBJ1-1|TRBV19
CASSGGLVRDSPGGTEAFF
TGTGCCAGTAGTGGGGGCCTAGTTAGGGACAGTCCCGGTGGCACTGAAGCTTTCTTT
>-|-|TRBJ2-1|TRBV6-6
CASRFDISYNEQFF
TGTGCCAGCAGATTCGACATTTCCTACAATGAGCAGTTCTTC
>-|-|TRBJ1-3|TRBV30
CAWGPPQEGILWGNTIYF
TGTGCCTGGGGCCCCCCGCAGGAGGGTATATTGTGGGGAAACACCATATATTTT
>-|-|TRBJ2-1|TRBV29-1
CSVEDMGLTLPFF
TGCAGCGTTGAAGATATGGGGCTCACCTTGCCGTTCTTC